Listed below are T cell receptor beta chains from one sample, sequenced in a study of identical twins. A single record per CDR3 protein comes from TCRdb applying MiXCR to the 5' RACE reads. The data contain 550,000 to 700,000 distinct CDR3 sequences, 9.6% of them singletons. This sample also belongs to another study, concerning yellow fever vaccine responses in identical twins.

Sequenced input: PBMCs. Source of these receptors: a woman in her late teens or twenties in good health. Each CDR3 is given with its conserved first and last residue. A D gene is named only where the DNA matches it firmly. Clone sizes are given selectively: once, few, many, or a class where the clone is expanded.

abundance: few; d_gene: -; v_gene: TRBV6-4; j_gene: TRBJ1-6; CDR3aa: CASSDAGAGNSPLHF; CDR3nt: TGTGCCAGCAGTGACGCGGGGGCTGGGAATTCACCCCTCCACTTT
abundance: many; d_gene: -; v_gene: TRBV24-1; j_gene: TRBJ2-1; CDR3aa: CATSDLSSINNEQFF; CDR3nt: TGTGCCACCAGTGATTTGAGCAGTATAAACAATGAGCAGTTCTTC
abundance: few; d_gene: -; v_gene: TRBV5-1; j_gene: TRBJ1-2; CDR3aa: CASSLAGEYGYTF; CDR3nt: TGCGCCAGCAGCTTGGCGGGGGAATATGGCTACACCTTC
abundance: -; d_gene: TRBD2; v_gene: TRBV2; j_gene: TRBJ2-5; CDR3aa: CATRTSNGQETQYF; CDR3nt: TGTGCCACCCGGACTAGCAATGGTCAAGAGACCCAGTACTTC
abundance: few; d_gene: TRBD1; v_gene: TRBV7-2; j_gene: TRBJ2-1; CDR3aa: CASSLGTGASYNEQFF; CDR3nt: TGTGCCAGCAGCTTAGGGACAGGGGCCAGTTACAATGAGCAGTTCTTC
abundance: few; d_gene: -; v_gene: TRBV28; j_gene: TRBJ2-5; CDR3aa: CASSPAEGRGETQYF; CDR3nt: TGTGCCAGCAGTCCAGCCGAGGGAAGGGGGGAGACCCAGTACTTC
abundance: -; d_gene: -; v_gene: TRBV9; j_gene: TRBJ2-7; CDR3aa: CASSVEEGAVWGEQYF; CDR3nt: TGTGCCAGCAGCGTAGAGGAAGGGGCGGTCTGGGGGGAGCAGTACTTC
abundance: -; d_gene: -; v_gene: TRBV19; j_gene: TRBJ2-1; CDR3aa: CASSIVQGDSYNEQFF; CDR3nt: TGTGCCAGTAGTATCGTACAGGGCGATTCCTACAATGAGCAGTTCTTC
abundance: many; d_gene: -; v_gene: TRBV20-1; j_gene: TRBJ2-2; CDR3aa: CSARDDLRAWNTGELFF; CDR3nt: TGCAGTGCTAGAGATGATTTGCGGGCTTGGAACACCGGGGAGCTGTTTTTT
abundance: many; d_gene: -; v_gene: TRBV29-1; j_gene: TRBJ1-1; CDR3aa: CSVGIAGVRTEAFF; CDR3nt: TGCAGCGTTGGAATTGCGGGGGTTCGGACTGAAGCTTTCTTT
abundance: -; d_gene: -; v_gene: TRBV9; j_gene: TRBJ2-3; CDR3aa: CASSVVGFGTQYF; CDR3nt: TGTGCCAGCAGCGTAGTTGGATTTGGTACGCAGTATTTT
abundance: -; d_gene: TRBD2; v_gene: TRBV3-1; j_gene: TRBJ2-7; CDR3aa: CASSQGGSYEQHF; CDR3nt: TGTGCCAGCAGCCAGGGCGGGAGTTACGAGCAGCACTTC
abundance: few; d_gene: -; v_gene: TRBV7-2; j_gene: TRBJ2-5; CDR3aa: CASSETGSMLWTQYF; CDR3nt: TGTGCCAGCAGCGAGACCGGGAGCATGCTATGGACCCAGTACTTC
abundance: many; d_gene: TRBD2; v_gene: TRBV24-1; j_gene: TRBJ2-1; CDR3aa: CATSDPSGSDEQFF; CDR3nt: TGTGCCACCAGTGATCCTAGCGGGAGTGACGAGCAGTTCTTC
abundance: few; d_gene: TRBD1; v_gene: TRBV7-9; j_gene: TRBJ2-6; CDR3aa: CASSFQGEGANVLTF; CDR3nt: TGTGCCAGCAGCTTTCAGGGGGAAGGGGCCAACGTCCTGACTTTC
abundance: many; d_gene: -; v_gene: TRBV5-1; j_gene: TRBJ2-1; CDR3aa: CASSLALVRVAYNEQFF; CDR3nt: TGCGCCAGCAGCTTGGCGTTAGTCCGTGTTGCCTACAATGAGCAGTTCTTC
abundance: few; d_gene: -; v_gene: TRBV3-1; j_gene: TRBJ1-4; CDR3aa: CASSQDRNNEKLFF; CDR3nt: TGTGCCAGCAGCCAAGATCGTAATAATGAAAAACTGTTTTTT
abundance: -; d_gene: -; v_gene: TRBV12-3/TRBV12-4; j_gene: TRBJ2-6; CDR3aa: CASSLPPRANVLTF; CDR3nt: TGTGCCAGCAGTTTGCCACCTAGGGCCAACGTCCTGACTTTC
abundance: few; d_gene: -; v_gene: TRBV29-1; j_gene: TRBJ1-2; CDR3aa: CSVAQAPGGGYTF; CDR3nt: TGCAGCGTTGCGCAGGCGCCCGGTGGGGGCTACACCTTC
abundance: -; d_gene: TRBD2; v_gene: TRBV15; j_gene: TRBJ2-7; CDR3aa: CATSRDSREAYEQYF; CDR3nt: TGTGCCACCAGCAGGGATTCGCGGGAGGCCTACGAGCAGTACTTC
abundance: many; d_gene: -; v_gene: TRBV20-1; j_gene: TRBJ2-7; CDR3aa: CSARDPRGGYEQYF; CDR3nt: TGCAGTGCTAGAGATCCCAGGGGCGGCTACGAGCAGTACTTC
abundance: many; d_gene: TRBD2; v_gene: TRBV15; j_gene: TRBJ2-2; CDR3aa: CATSGGGNTGELFF; CDR3nt: TGTGCCACCAGCGGCGGGGGGAACACCGGGGAGCTGTTTTTT
abundance: few; d_gene: TRBD1; v_gene: TRBV20-1; j_gene: TRBJ1-2; CDR3aa: CSAERQGVIGGYTF; CDR3nt: TGCAGTGCGGAAAGACAGGGGGTAATTGGTGGCTACACCTTC
abundance: -; d_gene: -; v_gene: TRBV7-9; j_gene: TRBJ1-2; CDR3aa: CASSLEGRGTF; CDR3nt: TGTGCCAGCAGCTTAGAGGGAAGAGGGACCTTC
abundance: few; d_gene: -; v_gene: TRBV29-1; j_gene: TRBJ2-1; CDR3aa: CSVRDGYNEQFF; CDR3nt: TGCAGCGTTCGGGACGGATACAATGAGCAGTTCTTC
abundance: -; d_gene: TRBD2; v_gene: TRBV3-1; j_gene: TRBJ2-3; CDR3aa: CASSQMGNSLAGRETQYF; CDR3nt: TGTGCCAGCAGCCAGATGGGGAACTCACTAGCGGGGCGCGAGACGCAGTATTTT
abundance: -; d_gene: -; v_gene: TRBV30; j_gene: TRBJ2-7; CDR3aa: CAWSFGTSSYEQYF; CDR3nt: TGTGCCTGGAGTTTTGGAACGAGCTCCTACGAGCAGTACTTC
abundance: few; d_gene: -; v_gene: TRBV10-3; j_gene: TRBJ2-2; CDR3aa: CAISEREANTGELFF; CDR3nt: TGTGCCATCAGTGAGAGGGAGGCGAACACCGGGGAGCTGTTTTTT
abundance: many; d_gene: -; v_gene: TRBV12-3/TRBV12-4; j_gene: TRBJ2-7; CDR3aa: CASSFWEYEQYF; CDR3nt: TGTGCCAGCAGTTTCTGGGAGTACGAGCAGTACTTC
abundance: few; d_gene: TRBD2; v_gene: TRBV30; j_gene: TRBJ2-1; CDR3aa: CAWTREGLATYNEQFF; CDR3nt: TGTGCCTGGACCCGGGAGGGACTAGCGACCTACAATGAGCAGTTCTTC
abundance: -; d_gene: -; v_gene: TRBV12-3/TRBV12-4; j_gene: TRBJ1-2; CDR3aa: CASSMLPLGGGWGYTF; CDR3nt: TGTGCCAGCAGCATGCTACCGCTCGGGGGGGGATGGGGCTACACCTTC
abundance: many; d_gene: -; v_gene: TRBV7-2; j_gene: TRBJ2-3; CDR3aa: CASSFPARDTQYF; CDR3nt: TGTGCCAGCAGCTTCCCCGCGCGAGATACGCAGTATTTT
abundance: -; d_gene: -; v_gene: TRBV29-1; j_gene: TRBJ1-1; CDR3aa: CSVEDLIGITEAFF; CDR3nt: TGCAGCGTTGAAGATCTGATCGGGATCACTGAAGCTTTCTTT
abundance: many; d_gene: -; v_gene: TRBV6-6; j_gene: TRBJ1-2; CDR3aa: CASSYSPGFGYTF; CDR3nt: TGTGCCAGCAGTTACTCTCCAGGGTTCGGCTACACCTTC
abundance: -; d_gene: TRBD1; v_gene: TRBV28; j_gene: TRBJ2-7; CDR3aa: CASSPGQYSYEQYF; CDR3nt: TGTGCCAGCAGTCCGGGACAGTATTCCTACGAGCAGTACTTC
abundance: -; d_gene: -; v_gene: TRBV7-2; j_gene: TRBJ2-3; CDR3aa: CASSSHPVKVQYF; CDR3nt: TGTGCCAGCAGCTCTCACCCAGTAAAAGTGCAGTATTTT
abundance: -; d_gene: -; v_gene: TRBV30; j_gene: TRBJ2-1; CDR3aa: CAYNEQFF; CDR3nt: TGTGCCTACAATGAGCAGTTCTTC
abundance: -; d_gene: -; v_gene: TRBV10-3; j_gene: TRBJ2-7; CDR3aa: CAISDRTYEQCF; CDR3nt: TGTGCCATCAGTGATAGAACATACGAGCAGTGCTTC
abundance: many; d_gene: -; v_gene: TRBV15; j_gene: TRBJ2-2; CDR3aa: CATSREDKGTGELFF; CDR3nt: TGTGCCACCAGCAGAGAGGATAAGGGCACCGGGGAGCTGTTTTTT
abundance: few; d_gene: -; v_gene: TRBV5-1; j_gene: TRBJ2-7; CDR3aa: CASSFPEEQYF; CDR3nt: TGCGCCAGCAGCTTCCCGGAGGAGCAGTACTTC